What follows are 12 T cell receptor beta chains derived from one specimen sequenced in a study of T cells in Graves' hyperthyroidism and ophthalmopathy. The TCR beta CDR3 regions underwent amplification using RNA transcripts as the source. First-round RT-PCR with HTBI primers amplified the TCR CDR3 region. TCRdb used MiXCR to reprocess the multiplex PCR reads, holding one entry per CDR3 protein. The sample yields 300,000 to 350,000 distinct CDR3 sequences, 15% to 20% seen once. The sample consisted of blood. The receptors were sampled from a woman in her fifties or sixties with Graves' hyperthyroidism.

V usage is TRBV5-6 and J usage is TRBJ2-2, with a weak D call TRBD2 (7 bases). CDR3 length: 20 residues. The V gene lost 4 bases and the J gene lost 3 bases, with 28 bases spanning the gap. The V gene's germline CDR1 is SGHDT and CDR2 YYEEEE. CDR3 bases: TGTGCCAGCAGCCCGCGTTTTGCCGCGGGGGCCCCGTTATACACCGGGGAGCTGTTTTTT. Its protein product is CASSPRFAAGAPLYTGELFF.

This clonotype was seen repeatedly, ten times or more. This chain uses TRBV28 with TRBJ2-1; D may be TRBD1 or TRBD2 (5 bases each). Trimming pared 3 bases from V and 5 bases from J, leaving 17 bases between. The germline V gene has CDR1 MDHEN and CDR2 SYDVKM. This CDR3 contains 16 residues. CDR3 coding DNA: TGTGCCAGCAGTTTTAGTTCGGCCAGGGACGACAATGAGCAGTTCTTC. It codes for CASSFSSARDDNEQFF.

Notes on this clonotype: The germline gene is not matched at one end of the junction; a read error may be the cause. The V call is TRBV3-1, the J call TRBJ2-1; 8 bases match TRBD1. The CDR3 runs 12 residues. Germline V gene sequence: CDR1 LGHDT, CDR2 YNNKEL (reference sequence). The CDR3 sequence: CASSQNRGNNLF. CDR3 bases: TGTGCCAGCAGCCAAAACAGGGGGAATAATCTCTTC.

This clonotype has only a few counts. The chain carries TRBV3-1 and TRBJ1-2; 9 bases align to TRBD1. With 0 bases clipped from V and 8 bases from J, the junction kept 7 bases outside the gene matches. The germline V gene encodes CDR1 LGHDT and CDR2 YNNKEL (reference sequence). The CDR3 totals 15 residues. The CDR3, as DNA: TGTGCCAGCAGCCAAGAATGGGACAGGGCTTCCGGCTACACCTTC. As protein: CASSQEWDRASGYTF.

The rearrangement uses TRBV7-6 and TRBJ2-2; 8 nucleotides align to TRBD1. V lost 5 bases and J lost 4; bases outside the gene matches: 6. The length of the CDR3 is 15 residues. The germline V gene encodes CDR1 SGHVS and CDR2 FNYEAQ. The CDR3 sequence: CASSPRDRLTGELFF. In DNA form, the CDR3 reads TGTGCCAGCAGCCCCCGGGACAGGCTCACCGGGGAGCTGTTTTTT.

This clonotype was counted at least ten times. This chain uses TRBV30 with TRBJ1-1, with no clear D. Trimming cost V 0 bases and J 5 bases, with 10 bases left between them. CDR1 is GTSNPN and CDR2 is SVGIG in the germline V gene (reference sequence). The CDR3 totals 13 residues. This CDR3 reads CAWSVPGFTEAFF. CDR3 in DNA: TGTGCCTGGAGTGTACCCGGGTTTACTGAAGCTTTCTTT.

The gene calls are TRBV27 and TRBJ1-6; 8 bases are shared with TRBD1. V lost 5 bases, J lost 7 bases, and 7 bases stayed unmatched. Germline values: CDR1 MNHEY, CDR2 SMNVEV (reference sequence). The CDR3 is 15 amino acids. CDR3 coding DNA: TGTGCCAGCAGTGCAGGACAGGGACCAAATTCACCCCTCCACTTT. Its translation: CASSAGQGPNSPLHF.

The J gene is TRBJ2-7, the V gene TRBV6-1, with D unresolved. The germline V and J ends were trimmed by 6 bases and 7 bases, with 16 bases remaining between them. The CDR3 consists of 13 residues. Germline CDR1 reads MNHNS; CDR2 reads SASEGT. CDR3 sequence reads: CASRPTPFGEQYF. Here the CDR3 DNA reads TGTGCCAGCAGACCGACCCCGTTCGGTGAGCAGTACTTC.

V usage is TRBV6-1 and J usage is TRBJ2-5, with D maybe TRBD2 (6 bases). Germline CDR1 reads MNHNS; CDR2 reads SASEGT. V lost 5 bases and J lost 5, with 12 bases in between. The CDR3 consists of 13 residues. The CDR3 sequence is CASSQTRKETQYF. The DNA for the CDR3 is TGTGCCAGCAGTCAGACTAGGAAGGAGACCCAGTACTTC.

V is TRBV2 and J is TRBJ1-3; D gene unclear. V lost 6 bases to trimming and J lost 1 base, with 7 bases between them. The CDR3 is made up of 13 amino acids. CDR1 SNHLY and CDR2 FYNNEI come from the germline V gene. This CDR3 reads CASRPGSGNTIYF. The DNA for the CDR3 is TGTGCCAGCAGGCCGGGGTCTGGAAACACCATATATTTT.

The table lists this clonotype with many counts. V and J are TRBV13 and TRBJ2-7; TRBD2 aligns across 8 bases. The length of the CDR3 is 14 residues. Germline CDR1 PRHDT, CDR2 FYEKMQ (reference sequence). J lost 4 bases, V lost 2 bases, and 4 bases had no gene match. The CDR3, as DNA: TGTGCCAGCAGCTTATACGGGAGGGTGTACGAGCAGTACTTC. Its translation is CASSLYGRVYEQYF.

This clonotype turned up a few times. This sequence joins TRBV29-1 and TRBJ2-5, with unresolved D. The CDR3 covers 13 residues. Trimming removed 2 bases from V and 5 bases from J, with 12 bases in between. Germline V CDR1 and CDR2: SQVTM, ANQGSEA. The CDR3 here is CSVETPVRETQYF. The CDR3 DNA reads TGCAGCGTTGAAACCCCCGTGAGGGAGACCCAGTACTTC.